This entry describes one T cell receptor (beta chain). The antigen is unknown. J was trimmed by 5 bases and V by 7 bases; bases with no gene match: 9. Germline values: CDR1 MDHEN, CDR2 SYDVKM. The CDR3 loop spans 15 amino acids. The sample is drawn from a study of Graves' ophthalmopathy and Graves' hyperthyroidism. Study background: Blood was drawn at initial diagnosis, before any treatment. Whole-study results and caveats: Blood was where most expanded thyroid clonotypes above 0.001 frequency also turned up. Using 13 signatures, a model distinguished ophthalmopathy from stable hyperthyroidism, reaching around 87% sensitivity and over 65% specificity.

Amplified TCR beta CDR3 regions were obtained using RNA transcripts as template. A first-round RT-PCR used HTBI primers, followed by a second-round multiplex PCR. TCRdb passed the multiplex PCR reads through MiXCR, listing each CDR3 protein once. Counted here are 500,000 to 700,000 distinct CDR3 sequences, around a fifth occurring once; the ten biggest clones make up approximately 6.9%. The sample taken for sequencing was peripheral blood. This chain uses TRBV28 with TRBJ1-2; 11 bases are shared with TRBD1. The clonotype was recovered from a young woman with stable Graves' hyperthyroidism. Some clones in this sample may be carry-over from other donors' samples. The CDR3 DNA is TGTGCCAGCATCATCGGGACAGGGGGAGGATATGGCTACACCTTC. It yields the protein CASIIGTGGGYGYTF.